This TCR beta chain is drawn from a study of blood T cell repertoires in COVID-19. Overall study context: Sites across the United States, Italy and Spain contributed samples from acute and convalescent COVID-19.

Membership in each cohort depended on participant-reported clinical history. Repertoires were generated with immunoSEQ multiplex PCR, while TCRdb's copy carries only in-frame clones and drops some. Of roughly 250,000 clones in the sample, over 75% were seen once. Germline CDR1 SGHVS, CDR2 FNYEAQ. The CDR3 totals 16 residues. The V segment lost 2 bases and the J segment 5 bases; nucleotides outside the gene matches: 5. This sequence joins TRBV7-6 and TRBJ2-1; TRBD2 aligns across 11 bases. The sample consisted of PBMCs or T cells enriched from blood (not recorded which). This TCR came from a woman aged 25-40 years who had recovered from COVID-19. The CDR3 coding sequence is TGTGCCAGCAGCTTAATAGCGGGAGGGCCCGACAATGAGCAGTTCTTC. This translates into CASSLIAGGPDNEQFF.